This T cell receptor (beta chain) was identified in a study of T cells after yellow fever vaccination. Whole-study results and caveats: By day 5 rather than day 15, the secondary response had peaked, though it was weaker. The booster response re-showed most primary clones: approximately 95% CD4, 88% CD8. Bulk-population clonotypes that are abundant could appear as contaminants in FACS-sorted repertoires. A small share of clonotypes appeared in both CD4 and CD8 compartments.

TCRdb processed the 5' RACE reads anew with MiXCR; each CDR3 protein has one entry. The repertoire holds about 63,000 distinct CDR3 sequences, with roughly 7.4% as singletons. Concerning this clonotype: The antigen is not known.

V was cut by 1 base and J by 0 bases, with 17 bases left in between. The CDR3 runs 18 residues. From germline, CDR1 is SGHKS and CDR2 YYEKEE (reference sequence). The source is a man aged 30 to 39 who received the YFV17D yellow fever vaccine. Source: CD8+ T cells sorted from PBMCs, taken 15 days after the yellow fever booster vaccination. V is TRBV5-5 and J is TRBJ1-5; D unresolved. DNA of the CDR3: TGTGCCAGCAGCTTGAACAGCTGGGCCTTTGATAGCAATCAGCCCCAGCATTTT. Protein product: CASSLNSWAFDSNQPQHF.